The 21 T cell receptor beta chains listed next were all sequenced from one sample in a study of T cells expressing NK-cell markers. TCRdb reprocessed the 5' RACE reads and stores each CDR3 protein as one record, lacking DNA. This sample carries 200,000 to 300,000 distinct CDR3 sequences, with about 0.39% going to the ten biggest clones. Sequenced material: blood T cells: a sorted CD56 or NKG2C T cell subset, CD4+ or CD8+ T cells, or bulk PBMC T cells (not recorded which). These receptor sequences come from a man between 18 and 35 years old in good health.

The CDR3 reads CASSGKGLAGFNEQYF. The chain combines TRBV9 with TRBJ2-7; TCRdb returns TRBD2, unconfirmable since there is no DNA. CDR1 SGDLS and CDR2 YYNGEE come from the germline V gene. The CDR3 covers 16 residues.

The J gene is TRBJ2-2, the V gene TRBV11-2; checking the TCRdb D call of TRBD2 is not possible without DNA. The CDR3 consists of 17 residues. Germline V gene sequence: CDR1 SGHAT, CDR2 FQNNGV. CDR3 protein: CASSFPSGRYPTGELFF.

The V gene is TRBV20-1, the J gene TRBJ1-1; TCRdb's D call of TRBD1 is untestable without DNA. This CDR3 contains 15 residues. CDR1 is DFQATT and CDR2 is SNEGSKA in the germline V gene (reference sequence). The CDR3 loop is CSAPAAGQGNTEAFF.

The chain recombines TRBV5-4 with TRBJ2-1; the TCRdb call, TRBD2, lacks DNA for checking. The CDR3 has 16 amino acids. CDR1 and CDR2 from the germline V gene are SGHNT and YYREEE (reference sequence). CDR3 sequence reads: CASSRTGRESGNEQFF.

CDR3 sequence reads: CASSFLEGGGNQPQHF. The chain employs TRBV28 and TRBJ1-5; TCRdb outputs TRBD1, but without DNA this stays unchecked. The CDR3 has 16 amino acids. The germline V gene has CDR1 MDHEN and CDR2 SYDVKM.

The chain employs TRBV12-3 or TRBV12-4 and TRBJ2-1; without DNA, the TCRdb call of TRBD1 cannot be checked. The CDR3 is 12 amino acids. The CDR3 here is CASSPVPSRPFF.

CDR3 sequence reads: CASSSGQGVLRNTEAFF. The J gene is TRBJ1-1, the V gene TRBV7-9; TCRdb's assignment of TRBD1 cannot be checked, as there is no DNA. Germline values: CDR1 SEHNR, CDR2 FQNEAQ (reference sequence). This CDR3 is 17 amino acids long.

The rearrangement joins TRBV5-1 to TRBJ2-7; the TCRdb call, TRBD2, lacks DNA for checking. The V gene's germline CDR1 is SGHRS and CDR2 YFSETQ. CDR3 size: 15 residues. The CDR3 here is CASSPLAGSSYEQYF.

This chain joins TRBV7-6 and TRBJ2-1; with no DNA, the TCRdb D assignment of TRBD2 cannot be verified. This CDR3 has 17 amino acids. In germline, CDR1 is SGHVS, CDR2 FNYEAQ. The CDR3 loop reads CASSTRLAGGVLDEQFF.

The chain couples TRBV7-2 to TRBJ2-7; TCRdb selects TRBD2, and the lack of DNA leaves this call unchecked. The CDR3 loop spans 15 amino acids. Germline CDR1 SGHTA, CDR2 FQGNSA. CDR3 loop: CASSRAGRYSYEQYF.

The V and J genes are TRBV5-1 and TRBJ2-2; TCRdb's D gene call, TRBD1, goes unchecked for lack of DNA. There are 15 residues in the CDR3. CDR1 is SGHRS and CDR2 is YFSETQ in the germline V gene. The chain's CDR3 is CASSLSTGSNGELFF. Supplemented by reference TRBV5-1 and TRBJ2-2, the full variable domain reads KAGVTQTPRYLIKTRGQQVTLSCSPISGHRSVSWYQQTPGQGLQFLFEYFSETQRNKGNFPGRFSGRQFSNSRSEMNVSTLELGDSALYLCASSLSTGSNGELFFGEGSRLTVL.

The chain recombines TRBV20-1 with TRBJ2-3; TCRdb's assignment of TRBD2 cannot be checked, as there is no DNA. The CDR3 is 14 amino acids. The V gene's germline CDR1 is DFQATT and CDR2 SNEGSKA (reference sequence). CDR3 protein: CSAGREESTDTQYF.

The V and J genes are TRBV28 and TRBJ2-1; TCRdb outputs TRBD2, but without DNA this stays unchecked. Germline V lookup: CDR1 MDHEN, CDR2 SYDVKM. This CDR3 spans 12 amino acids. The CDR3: CASSPPGTSVFF.

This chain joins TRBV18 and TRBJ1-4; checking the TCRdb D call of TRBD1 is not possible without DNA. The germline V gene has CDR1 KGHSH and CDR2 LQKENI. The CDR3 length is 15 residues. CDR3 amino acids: CASSPQQGAGEKLFF. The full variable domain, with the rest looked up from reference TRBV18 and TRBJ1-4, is NAGVMQNPRHLVRRRGQEARLRCSPMKGHSHVYWYRQLPEEGLKFMVYLQKENIIDESGMPKERFSAEFPKEGPSILRIQQVVRGDSAAYFCASSPQQGAGEKLFFGSGTQLSVL.

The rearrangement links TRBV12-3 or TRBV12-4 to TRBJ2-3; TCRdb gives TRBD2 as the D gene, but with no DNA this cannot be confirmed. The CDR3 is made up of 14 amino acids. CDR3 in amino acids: CASSLAGGPNTQYF.

CDR3 region: CSASQGANVLTF. V gene TRBV20-1 combines with J gene TRBJ2-6. Germline V CDR1 and CDR2: DFQATT, SNEGSKA (reference sequence). The CDR3 is 12 residues long.

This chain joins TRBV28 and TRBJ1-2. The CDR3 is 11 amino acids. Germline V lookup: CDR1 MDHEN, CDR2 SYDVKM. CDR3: CASSLLGGYTF.

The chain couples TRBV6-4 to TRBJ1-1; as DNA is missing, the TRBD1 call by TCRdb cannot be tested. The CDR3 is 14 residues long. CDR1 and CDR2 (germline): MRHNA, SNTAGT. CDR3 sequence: CASSDAGTNTEAFF.

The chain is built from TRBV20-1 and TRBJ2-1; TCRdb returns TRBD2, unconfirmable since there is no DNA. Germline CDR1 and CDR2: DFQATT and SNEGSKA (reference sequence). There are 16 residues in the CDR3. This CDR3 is CSARLAGDGPHNEQFF.

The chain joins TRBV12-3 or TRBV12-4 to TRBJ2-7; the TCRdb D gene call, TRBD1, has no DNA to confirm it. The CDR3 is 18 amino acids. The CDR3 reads CASSFRGQVGNRAYEQYF.

The CDR3 is CASSLGSDRGSEKLFF. J is TRBJ1-4 and V is TRBV7-6; TCRdb proposes TRBD1, but this gene call is untestable without DNA. Per the germline V gene, CDR1 is SGHVS and CDR2 is FNYEAQ. The CDR3 is 16 amino acids.